This T cell receptor beta chain was sequenced for a study of blood T cell repertoires in COVID-19. Germline V lookup: CDR1 MDHEN, CDR2 SYDVKM. The CDR3 has 12 residues. The V and J ends lost 6 bases and 5 bases, in that order; junction bases with no gene match: 1. Here immunoSEQ multiplex PCR was the method, and the copy in TCRdb shows in-frame clones only, minus some. This sample carries 80,000 to 95,000 clones, 75% to 90% of them seen once, and the ten largest clones take 16%. This chain links TRBV28 with TRBJ1-5; 7 nucleotides match TRBD1. Specimen: peripheral blood. The source of this sequence is a woman aged 80 or over with active or convalescent COVID-19. The CDR3 bases are TGTGCCAGCAGCCAGGGGGATCAGCCCCAGCATTTT. Translated, it gives CASSQGDQPQHF.